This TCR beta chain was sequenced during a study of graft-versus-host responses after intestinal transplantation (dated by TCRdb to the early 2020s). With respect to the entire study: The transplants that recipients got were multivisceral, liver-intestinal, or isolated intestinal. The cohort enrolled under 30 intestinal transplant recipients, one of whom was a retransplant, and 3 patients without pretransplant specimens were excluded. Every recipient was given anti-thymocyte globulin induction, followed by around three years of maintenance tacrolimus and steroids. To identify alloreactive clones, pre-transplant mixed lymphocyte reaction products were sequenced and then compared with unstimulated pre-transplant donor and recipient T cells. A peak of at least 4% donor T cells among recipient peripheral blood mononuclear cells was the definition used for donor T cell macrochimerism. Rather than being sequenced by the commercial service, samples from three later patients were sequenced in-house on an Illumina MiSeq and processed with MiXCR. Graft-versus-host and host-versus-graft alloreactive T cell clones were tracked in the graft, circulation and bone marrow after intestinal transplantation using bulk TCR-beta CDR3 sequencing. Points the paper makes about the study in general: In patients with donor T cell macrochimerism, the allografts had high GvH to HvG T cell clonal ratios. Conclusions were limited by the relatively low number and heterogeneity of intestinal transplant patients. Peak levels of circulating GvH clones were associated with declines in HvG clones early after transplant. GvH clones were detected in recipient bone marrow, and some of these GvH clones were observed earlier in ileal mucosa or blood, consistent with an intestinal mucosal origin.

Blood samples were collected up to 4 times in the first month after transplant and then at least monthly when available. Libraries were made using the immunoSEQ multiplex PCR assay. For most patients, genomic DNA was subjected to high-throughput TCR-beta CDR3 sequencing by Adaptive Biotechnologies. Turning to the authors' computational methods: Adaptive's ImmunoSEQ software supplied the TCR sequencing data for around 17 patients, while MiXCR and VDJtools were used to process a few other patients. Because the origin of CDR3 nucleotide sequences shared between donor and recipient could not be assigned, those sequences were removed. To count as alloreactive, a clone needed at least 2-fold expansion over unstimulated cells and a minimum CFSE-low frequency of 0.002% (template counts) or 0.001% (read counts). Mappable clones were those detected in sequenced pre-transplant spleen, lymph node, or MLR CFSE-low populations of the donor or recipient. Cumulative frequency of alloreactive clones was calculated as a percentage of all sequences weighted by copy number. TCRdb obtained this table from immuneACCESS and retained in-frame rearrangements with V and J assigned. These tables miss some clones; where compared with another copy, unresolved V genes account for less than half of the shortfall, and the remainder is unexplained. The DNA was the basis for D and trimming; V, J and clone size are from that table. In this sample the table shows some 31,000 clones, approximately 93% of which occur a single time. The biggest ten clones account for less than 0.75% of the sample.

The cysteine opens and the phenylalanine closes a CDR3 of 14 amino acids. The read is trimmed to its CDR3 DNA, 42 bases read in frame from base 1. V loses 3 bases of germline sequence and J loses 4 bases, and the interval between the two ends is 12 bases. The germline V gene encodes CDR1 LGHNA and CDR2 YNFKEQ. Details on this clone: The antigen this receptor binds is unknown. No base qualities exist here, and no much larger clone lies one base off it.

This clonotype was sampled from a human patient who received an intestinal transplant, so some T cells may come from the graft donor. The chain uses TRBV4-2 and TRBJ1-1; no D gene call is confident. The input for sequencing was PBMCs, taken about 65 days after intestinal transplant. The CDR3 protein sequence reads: CASSHNFRGTEAFF. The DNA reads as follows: TGTGCCAGCAGCCATAACTTTCGCGGCACTGAAGCTTTCTTT.